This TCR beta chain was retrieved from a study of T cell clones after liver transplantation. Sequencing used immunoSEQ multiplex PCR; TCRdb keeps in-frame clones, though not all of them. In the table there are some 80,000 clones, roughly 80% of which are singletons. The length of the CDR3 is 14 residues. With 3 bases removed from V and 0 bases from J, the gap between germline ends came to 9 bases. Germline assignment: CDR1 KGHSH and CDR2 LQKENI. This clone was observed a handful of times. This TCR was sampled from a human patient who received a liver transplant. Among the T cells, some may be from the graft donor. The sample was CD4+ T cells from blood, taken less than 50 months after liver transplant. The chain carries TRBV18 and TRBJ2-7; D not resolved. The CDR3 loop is CASSPGGFSYEQYF. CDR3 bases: TGTGCCAGCTCACCGGGCGGATTCTCCTACGAGCAGTACTTC. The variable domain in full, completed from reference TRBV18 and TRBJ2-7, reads NAGVMQNPRHLVRRRGQEARLRCSPMKGHSHVYWYRQLPEEGLKFMVYLQKENIIDESGMPKERFSAEFPKEGPSILRIQQVVRGDSAAYFCASSPGGFSYEQYFGPGTRLTVT.